Listed here are 5 T cell receptor beta chains from one sample, sequenced in a study of shared clonotypes between healthy human individuals. Naive CD8 cells lacked CD45RO and underwent positive selection for CCR7, leaving out terminally differentiated effector memory CD45RA+ cells. The assay was immunoSEQ multiplex PCR, and TCRdb's table has in-frame clones only and misses some. The sample includes under 2,000,000 clones, roughly 95% of them seen just once. Sequencing was carried out using naive CD8+ T cells sorted from blood. Source of these receptors: a man between 18 and 35 years old in good health.

This chain connects TRBV4-1 to TRBJ1-3; D perhaps matches TRBD1 (6 bases). The CDR3 sequence is 15 residues long. V was cut by 5 bases and J by 0 bases, with 11 bases left in between. Per the germline V gene, CDR1 is MGHRA and CDR2 is YSYEKL. CDR3 protein: CASSARDNSGNTIYF. CDR3 nucleotides: TGCGCCAGCAGCGCCCGGGACAACTCTGGAAACACCATATATTTT.

The chain employs TRBV15 and TRBJ1-1; weak D call: TRBD1 (6 bases). The CDR3 runs 13 residues. Germline CDR1 is LNHNV and CDR2 is YYDKDF (reference sequence). The V and J ends lost 7 bases and 6 bases respectively, with 15 bases between them. The chain's CDR3 is CATKTGEGSEAFF. CDR3 bases: TGTGCCACCAAGACAGGCGAAGGGTCTGAAGCTTTCTTT.

The chain combines TRBV11-2 with TRBJ1-1; unclear D gene. The length of the CDR3 is 14 residues. The germline gives CDR1 SGHAT, CDR2 FQNNGV. Trimming removed 3 bases at V and 6 bases at J, with 14 bases between. CDR3: CASSFKGGYSEAFF. Here the CDR3 DNA reads TGTGCCAGCAGCTTCAAGGGAGGCTACTCTGAAGCTTTCTTT.

Comments on this clone: Sequence at one end of the junction differs from germline and may be a read error. V is TRBV7-7 and J is TRBJ2-3; weak D call: TRBD1 (5 bases). The CDR3 consists of 14 residues. Germline CDR1 reads SSHAT; CDR2 reads FNYEAQ (reference sequence). DNA for the CDR3: TGTGCTAGCAGCTTAGAATACGGTCAGGGTACGCAGTATTTT. This codes for CASSLEYGQGTQYF.

V gene TRBV5-4 combines with J gene TRBJ2-7, with a tentative D call TRBD2 (5 bases). This CDR3 has 13 residues. Per the germline V gene, CDR1 is SGHNT and CDR2 is YYREEE (reference sequence). Trimming left V 4 bases short and J 1 base short, with 9 bases between. CDR3 nucleotide sequence: TGTGCCAGCAGCCCGGGATGGTCCTACGAGCAGTACTTC. Amino acid sequence: CASSPGWSYEQYF.